Included here is one TCR beta chain sequence, with context. Its antigen is unknown. Germline V CDR1 and CDR2: MNHEY, SVGEGT. This CDR3 has 13 residues. V dropped 1 base and J dropped 7 bases, with 10 bases sitting between them. TCRdb analysed the reads with MiXCR anew, one entry per CDR3 protein. The sample has about 830,000 distinct CDR3 sequences; about 30% are singletons. This specimen comes from a study of T cell repertoires in cytomegalovirus infection. Findings of the study overall: Across the ex vivo response, the dominant clonotypes were HLA-C-restricted CMV-specific TCR beta clonotypes. Using cumulative public TCR beta family frequency, the authors identified those who carried CMV together with the relevant HLA.

The J gene is TRBJ1-2, the V gene TRBV6-2 or TRBV6-3; D gene ambiguous. Specimen: cultured CD8+ T cells from PBMCs, collected from culture after CMV antigen stimulation. The receptor was derived from a human donor in good health (CMV status not recorded). Some clones in this sample may be carry-over from other donors' samples. In DNA form, the CDR3 reads TGTGCCAGCAGTTACTACCTTCCTGGTGGCTACACCTTC. This sequence encodes CASSYYLPGGYTF.